This T cell receptor beta chain is from a study of preoperative IRX-2 immunotherapy in early breast cancer. This table comes from immunoSEQ multiplex PCR, and its TCRdb copy is limited to in-frame clones, with some not included. The sample shows about 13,000 clones, approximately 91% of them seen only once. Indicated treatment: preoperative locoregional IRX-2 cytokine immunotherapy. This phase Ib study tested locoregional IRX-2 cytokine immunotherapy given before surgery. The V end lost 0 bases, the J end lost 5 bases, and 13 bases lay between the germline ends. There are 15 residues in the CDR3. The V gene's germline CDR1 is LGHNT and CDR2 FRNRAP.

The V gene is TRBV12-5, the J gene TRBJ1-1; D perhaps matches TRBD1 (6 bases). The sequence was obtained from a human donor with breast cancer. The sample was acquired from a patient treated with IRX-2 immunotherapy. CDR3 loop: CASGLVITGLTEAFF. The CDR3 nucleotides read TGTGCTAGTGGTTTGGTTATTACAGGGCTAACTGAAGCTTTCTTT.